The 5 T cell receptor beta chains below all came from one sample that was sequenced in a study of CD8 T cells in ankylosing spondylitis. Each CDR3 protein is one row after TCRdb ran MiXCR on the 5' RACE reads. The sample lists about 300,000 distinct CDR3 sequences; under 14% were seen once. The specimen was blood, either unsorted or a sorted T cell fraction (not recorded which). The source is a female donor with ankylosing spondylitis or in good health (not recorded which).

There are many counts of this clonotype. V and J are TRBV27 and TRBJ2-1; D not certain. V was pared by 3 bases and J by 7 bases, with 7 bases between. Germline-derived CDR1 and CDR2 are MNHEY and SMNVEV (reference sequence). The CDR3 has 12 amino acids. The CDR3 DNA reads TGTGCCAGCAGTTTCTCTGAAAATGAGCAGTTCTTC. As protein: CASSFSENEQFF.

J is TRBJ1-1 and V is TRBV30; D uncertain. Germline CDR1 reads GTSNPN; CDR2 reads SVGIG (reference sequence). V was clipped by 5 bases and J by 1 base, with 5 bases between them. This CDR3 comprises 11 residues. CDR3 nucleotides: TGTGCCTGGGCGGGGAACACTGAAGCTTTCTTT. It is translated as CAWAGNTEAFF.

This clonotype was recorded many times. This CDR3 is CSAYGTVYEQYF. The CDR3 DNA is TGCAGTGCTTACGGGACAGTCTACGAGCAGTACTTC. This chain connects TRBV20-1 to TRBJ2-7; TRBD1 aligns across 7 bases. Germline CDR1 reads DFQATT; CDR2 reads SNEGSKA (reference sequence). This CDR3 contains 12 residues. The V segment lost 5 bases and the J segment 3 bases; nucleotides outside the gene matches: 4.

This clonotype was observed at least ten times. The chain joins TRBV6-5 to TRBJ1-1, with D unresolved. The ends were cut back, 1 base at V and 8 bases at J, with 11 bases in the middle. Germline assignment: CDR1 MNHEY and CDR2 SVGAGI. CDR3 length equals 13 residues. The CDR3 protein is CASSYFPDAEAFF. DNA for the CDR3: TGTGCCAGCAGTTACTTCCCGGATGCAGAAGCTTTCTTT.

In its sample, this clonotype was seen a few times. A junction end diverges from the germline sequence, so it may reflect a read error. The J gene is TRBJ1-5, the V gene TRBV28; tentative D call: TRBD1 (5 bases). Germline V CDR1 and CDR2: MDHEN, SYDVKM. This CDR3 spans 16 amino acids. The CDR3 DNA is TGTGCCAGCAGTTCCCGCCCAGGGCTCCGCAATGAGCCCCAGCATTTT. Residues: CASSSRPGLRNEPQHF.